One TCR beta chain is described in this entry. The antigen is not known. The sample comes from a study of CD8+ T cells in alopecia areata. Notes on the study in general: Scalp clonality and expanded CD8+ clones among the top 100 fell significantly with tofacitinib.

The treatment here: oral pan-JAK inhibitor, 5-10 mg twice daily. Sorting separated CD4+ and CD8+ T cells out of PBMCs. TCR sequencing used cDNA made by reverse transcription of extracted RNA. The protocol was immunoSEQ multiplex PCR, while the TCRdb copy is restricted to in-frame clones and leaves out a portion. The repertoire has about 90,000 clones, around 47% of them found once; the top ten carry less than 20%. This TCR came from a human donor with alopecia areata. The starting material was CD8+ T cells sorted from blood, obtained at week 24, from a patient treated with tofacitinib.

CDR3 coding DNA: TGTGCCAGCAGCTACCCTGGGACAGGCGAGGATGAGCAGTTCTTC. Its translation is CASSYPGTGEDEQFF. This rearrangement joins TRBV7-9 to TRBJ2-1; TRBD1 agrees at 8 bases. Germline V gene sequence: CDR1 SEHNR, CDR2 FQNEAQ (reference sequence). V lost 4 bases to trimming and J lost 8 bases; unmatched junction nucleotides: 10. The CDR3 sequence is 15 residues long.